The present T cell receptor (beta chain) was sequenced within a study of control samples from healthy donors and cancer patients. The germline CDR1 and CDR2 sequences are SGHNT and YYREEE (reference sequence). The CDR3 covers 13 residues. V lost 2 bases and J lost 7, with 12 bases in between. Profiled with immunoSEQ multiplex PCR; TCRdb holds only in-frame clones, not every one. This table holds more than 100,000 clones, 80% to 95% found once. Material: blood. The chain carries TRBV5-4 and TRBJ1-2; D gene ambiguous. This receptor was identified in a man aged 18-30 years in good health. The CDR3 here is CASSLREGIGYTF. For the CDR3, the DNA is TGTGCCAGCAGCTTACGGGAGGGAATTGGCTACACCTTC.